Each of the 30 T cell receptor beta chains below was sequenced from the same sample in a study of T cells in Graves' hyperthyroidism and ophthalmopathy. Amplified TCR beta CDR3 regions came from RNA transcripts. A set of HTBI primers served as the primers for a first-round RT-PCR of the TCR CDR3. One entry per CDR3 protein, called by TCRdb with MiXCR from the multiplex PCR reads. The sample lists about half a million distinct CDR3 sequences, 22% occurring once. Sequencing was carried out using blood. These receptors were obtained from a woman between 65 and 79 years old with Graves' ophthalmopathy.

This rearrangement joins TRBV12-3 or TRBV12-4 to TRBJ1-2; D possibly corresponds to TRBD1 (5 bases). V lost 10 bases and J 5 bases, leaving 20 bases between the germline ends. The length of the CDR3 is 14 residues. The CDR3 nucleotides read TGTGCCATCAAGGGGAAACAGGATATATATGGCTACACCTTC. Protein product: CAIKGKQDIYGYTF.

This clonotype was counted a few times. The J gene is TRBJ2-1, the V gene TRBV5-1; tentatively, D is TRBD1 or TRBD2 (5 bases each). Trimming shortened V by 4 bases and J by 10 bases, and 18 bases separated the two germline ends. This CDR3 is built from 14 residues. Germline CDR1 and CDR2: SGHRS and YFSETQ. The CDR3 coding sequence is TGCGCCAGCAGCACGGGCATATTGAGGGGAGAGCAGTTCTTC. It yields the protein CASSTGILRGEQFF.

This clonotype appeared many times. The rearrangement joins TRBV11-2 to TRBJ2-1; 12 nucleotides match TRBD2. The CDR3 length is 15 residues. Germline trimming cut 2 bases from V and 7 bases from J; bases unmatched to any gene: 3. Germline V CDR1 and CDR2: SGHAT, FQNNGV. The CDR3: CASSLMLAGGNEQFF. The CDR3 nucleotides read TGTGCCAGCAGCTTAATGCTAGCGGGAGGGAATGAGCAGTTCTTC.

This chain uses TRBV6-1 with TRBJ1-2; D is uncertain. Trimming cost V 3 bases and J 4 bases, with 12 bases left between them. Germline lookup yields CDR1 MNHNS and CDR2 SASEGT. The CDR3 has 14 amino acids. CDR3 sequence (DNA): TGTGCCAGCAGTGAGTCCGGGGAGTTCTATGGCTACACCTTC. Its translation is CASSESGEFYGYTF.

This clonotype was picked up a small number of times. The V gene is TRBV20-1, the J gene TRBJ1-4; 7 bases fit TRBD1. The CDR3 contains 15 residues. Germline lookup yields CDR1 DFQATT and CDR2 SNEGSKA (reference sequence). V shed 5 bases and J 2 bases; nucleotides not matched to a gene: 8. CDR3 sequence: CSAPFAQGTNEKLFF. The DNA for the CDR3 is TGCAGTGCTCCCTTCGCACAGGGGACTAATGAAAAACTGTTTTTT.

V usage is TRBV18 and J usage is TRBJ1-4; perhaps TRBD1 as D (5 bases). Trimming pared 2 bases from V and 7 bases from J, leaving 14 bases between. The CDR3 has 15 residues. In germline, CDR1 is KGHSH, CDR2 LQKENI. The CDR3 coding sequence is TGTGCCAGCTCACCAACCAAAGGGACGAGTGAAAAACTGTTTTTT. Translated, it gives CASSPTKGTSEKLFF.

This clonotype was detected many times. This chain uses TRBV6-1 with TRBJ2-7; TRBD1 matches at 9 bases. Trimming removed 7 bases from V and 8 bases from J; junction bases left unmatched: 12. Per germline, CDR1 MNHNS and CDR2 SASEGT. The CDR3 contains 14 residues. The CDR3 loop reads CASKEAGQGLKQYF. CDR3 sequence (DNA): TGTGCCAGCAAAGAAGCAGGACAGGGGCTCAAGCAGTACTTC.

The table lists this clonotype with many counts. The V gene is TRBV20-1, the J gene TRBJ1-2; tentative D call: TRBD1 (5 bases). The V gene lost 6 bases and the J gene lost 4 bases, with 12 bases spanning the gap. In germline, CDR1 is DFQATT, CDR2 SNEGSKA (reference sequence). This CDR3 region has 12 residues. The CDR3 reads CSALRDVYGYTF. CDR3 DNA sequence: TGCAGTGCCCTACGGGACGTCTATGGCTACACCTTC.

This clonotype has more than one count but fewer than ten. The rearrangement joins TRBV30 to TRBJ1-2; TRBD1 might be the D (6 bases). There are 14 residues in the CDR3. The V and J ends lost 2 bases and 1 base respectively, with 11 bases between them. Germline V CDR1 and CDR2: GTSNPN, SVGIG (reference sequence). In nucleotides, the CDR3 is TGTGCCTGGAGTTTTGGGGGCTTTAACTATGGCTACACCTTC. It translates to CAWSFGGFNYGYTF.

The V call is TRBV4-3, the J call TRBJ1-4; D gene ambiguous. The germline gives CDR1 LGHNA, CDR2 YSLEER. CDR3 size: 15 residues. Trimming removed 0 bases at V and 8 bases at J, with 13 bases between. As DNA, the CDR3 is TGCGCCAGCAGCCAAGAAAATCGGTTGGGGGAAAAACTGTTTTTT. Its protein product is CASSQENRLGEKLFF.

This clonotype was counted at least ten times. CDR3 amino acids: CASSLRGQQETQYF. CDR3 sequence (DNA): TGTGCCAGCAGCCTGCGGGGACAACAAGAGACCCAGTACTTC. The rearrangement uses TRBV7-3 and TRBJ2-5; D is possibly TRBD1 or TRBD2 (6 bases each). Between the trimmed V and J ends, which lost 5 bases and 2 bases, there was a span of 12 bases. Germline-derived CDR1 and CDR2 are SGHTA and FQGTGA. The length of the CDR3 is 14 residues.

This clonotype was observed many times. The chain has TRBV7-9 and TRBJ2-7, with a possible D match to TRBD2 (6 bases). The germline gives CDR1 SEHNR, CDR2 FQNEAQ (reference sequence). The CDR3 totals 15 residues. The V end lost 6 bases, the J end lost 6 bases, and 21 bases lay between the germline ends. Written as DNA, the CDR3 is TGTGCCAGCAGATCCCAGGGAGGCCCCGCCCTCGAGCAGTACTTC. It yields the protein CASRSQGGPALEQYF.

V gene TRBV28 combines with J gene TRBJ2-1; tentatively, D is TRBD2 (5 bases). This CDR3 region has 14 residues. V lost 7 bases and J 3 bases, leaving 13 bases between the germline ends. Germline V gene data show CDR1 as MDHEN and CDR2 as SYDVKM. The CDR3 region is CASNRAVDYNEQFF. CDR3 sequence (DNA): TGTGCCAGCAACAGAGCGGTGGACTACAATGAGCAGTTCTTC.

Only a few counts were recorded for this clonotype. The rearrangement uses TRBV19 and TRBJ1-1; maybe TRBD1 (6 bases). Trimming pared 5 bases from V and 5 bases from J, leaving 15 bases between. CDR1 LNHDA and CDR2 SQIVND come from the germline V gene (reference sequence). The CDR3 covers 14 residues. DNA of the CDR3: TGTGCCAGTAGTCGGAACAGGGTGGATACTGAAGCTTTCTTT. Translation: CASSRNRVDTEAFF.

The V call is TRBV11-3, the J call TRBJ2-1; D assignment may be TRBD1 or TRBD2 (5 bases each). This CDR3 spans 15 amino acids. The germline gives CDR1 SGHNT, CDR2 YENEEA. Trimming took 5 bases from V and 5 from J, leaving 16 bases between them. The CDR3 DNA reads TGTGCCAGCAGCCCCCCCCCCCGGGACCACAATGAGCAGTTCTTC. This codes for CASSPPPRDHNEQFF.

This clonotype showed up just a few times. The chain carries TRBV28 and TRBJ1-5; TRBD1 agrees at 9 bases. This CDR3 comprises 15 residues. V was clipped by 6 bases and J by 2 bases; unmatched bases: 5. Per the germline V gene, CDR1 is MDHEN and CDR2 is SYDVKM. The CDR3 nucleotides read TGTGCCAGCAGGGACAGGGGCGGTGGCAATCAGCCCCAGCATTTT. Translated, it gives CASRDRGGGNQPQHF.

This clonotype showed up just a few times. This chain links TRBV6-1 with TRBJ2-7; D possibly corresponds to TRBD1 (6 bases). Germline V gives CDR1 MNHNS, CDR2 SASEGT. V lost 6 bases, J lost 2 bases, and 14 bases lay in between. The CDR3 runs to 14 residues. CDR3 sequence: CASRPDRPAYEQYF. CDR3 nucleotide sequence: TGTGCCAGCAGACCAGACAGGCCCGCCTACGAGCAGTACTTC.

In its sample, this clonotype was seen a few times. The CDR3 sequence is CSATGTGGKAFF. CDR3 sequence (DNA): TGCAGTGCTACCGGGACAGGGGGCAAAGCTTTCTTT. This chain uses TRBV20-1 with TRBJ1-1, with 12 bases fitting TRBD1. After removal of 4 bases from V and 9 bases from J, the junction contained 3 bases not matched to a gene. CDR3 length: 12 residues. Germline values: CDR1 DFQATT, CDR2 SNEGSKA (reference sequence).

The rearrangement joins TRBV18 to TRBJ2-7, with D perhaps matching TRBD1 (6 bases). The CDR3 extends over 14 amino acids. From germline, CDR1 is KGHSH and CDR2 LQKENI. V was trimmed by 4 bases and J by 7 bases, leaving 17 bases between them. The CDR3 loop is CASSLPGQAWEQYF. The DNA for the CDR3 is TGTGCCAGCTCACTGCCGGGACAAGCGTGGGAGCAGTACTTC.

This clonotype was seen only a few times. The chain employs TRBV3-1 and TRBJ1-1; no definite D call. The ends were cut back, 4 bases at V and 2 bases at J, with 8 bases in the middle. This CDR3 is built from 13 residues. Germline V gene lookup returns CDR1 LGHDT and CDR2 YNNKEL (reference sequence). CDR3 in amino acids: CASSRQFNTEAFF. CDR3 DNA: TGTGCCAGCAGCCGGCAGTTTAACACTGAAGCTTTCTTT.

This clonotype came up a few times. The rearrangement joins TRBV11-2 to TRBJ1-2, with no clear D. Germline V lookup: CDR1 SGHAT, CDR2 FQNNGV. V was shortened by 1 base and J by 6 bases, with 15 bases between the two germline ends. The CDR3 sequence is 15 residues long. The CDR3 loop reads CASSLASQLSNGYTF. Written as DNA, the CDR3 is TGTGCCAGCAGCTTAGCCTCGCAACTCTCCAATGGCTACACCTTC.

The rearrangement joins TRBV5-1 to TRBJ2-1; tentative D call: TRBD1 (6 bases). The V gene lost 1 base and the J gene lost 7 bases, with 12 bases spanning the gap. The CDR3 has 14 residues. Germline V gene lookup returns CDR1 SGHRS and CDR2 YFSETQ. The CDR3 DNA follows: TGCGCCAGCAGCTTGCCCGGACAGAAGAATGAGCAGTTCTTC. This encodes CASSLPGQKNEQFF. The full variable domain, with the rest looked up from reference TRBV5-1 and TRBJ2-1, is KAGVTQTPRYLIKTRGQQVTLSCSPISGHRSVSWYQQTPGQGLQFLFEYFSETQRNKGNFPGRFSGRQFSNSRSEMNVSTLELGDSALYLCASSLPGQKNEQFFGPGTRLTVL.

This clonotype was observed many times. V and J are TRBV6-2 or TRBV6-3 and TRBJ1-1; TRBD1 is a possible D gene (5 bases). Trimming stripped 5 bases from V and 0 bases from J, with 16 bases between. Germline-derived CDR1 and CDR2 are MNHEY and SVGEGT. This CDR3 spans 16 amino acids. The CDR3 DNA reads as TGTGCCAGCAGTCACCCAGGGAGAGGACTGAACACTGAAGCTTTCTTT. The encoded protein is CASSHPGRGLNTEAFF.

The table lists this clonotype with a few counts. This chain's CDR3 is CASSTLGQGADGYTF. The CDR3 nucleotides are TGTGCCAGCAGTACACTTGGACAGGGGGCCGATGGCTACACCTTC. V gene TRBV28 combines with J gene TRBJ1-2; TRBD1 matches 11 bases. Germline-derived CDR1 and CDR2 are MDHEN and SYDVKM. J lost 6 bases, V lost 5 bases, and 8 bases had no gene match. This CDR3 is 15 amino acids long.

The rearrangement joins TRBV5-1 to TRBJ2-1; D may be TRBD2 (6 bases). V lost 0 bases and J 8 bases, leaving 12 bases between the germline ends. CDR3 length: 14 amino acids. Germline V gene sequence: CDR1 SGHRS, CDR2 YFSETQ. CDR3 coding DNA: TGCGCCAGCAGCTTGGGGGGGGAGTTCGATGAGCAGTTCTTC. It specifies CASSLGGEFDEQFF.

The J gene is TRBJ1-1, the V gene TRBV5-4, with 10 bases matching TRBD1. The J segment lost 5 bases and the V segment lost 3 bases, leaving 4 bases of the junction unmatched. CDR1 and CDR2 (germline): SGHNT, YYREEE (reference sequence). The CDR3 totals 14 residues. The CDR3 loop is CASSSDRGFTEAFF. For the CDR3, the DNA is TGTGCCAGCAGCTCGGACAGGGGGTTTACTGAAGCTTTCTTT. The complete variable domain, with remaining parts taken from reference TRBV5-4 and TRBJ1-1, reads ETGVTQSPTHLIKTRGQQVTLRCSSQSGHNTVSWYQQALGQGPQFIFQYYREEENGRGNFPPRFSGLQFPNYSSELNVNALELDDSALYLCASSSDRGFTEAFFGQGTRLTVV.

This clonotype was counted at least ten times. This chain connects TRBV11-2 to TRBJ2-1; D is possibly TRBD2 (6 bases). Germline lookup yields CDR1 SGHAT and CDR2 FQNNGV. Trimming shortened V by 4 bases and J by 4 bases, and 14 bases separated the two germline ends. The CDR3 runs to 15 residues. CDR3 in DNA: TGTGCCAGCAGCTCTCACTCGGAGGGATACAATGAGCAGTTCTTC. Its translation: CASSSHSEGYNEQFF.

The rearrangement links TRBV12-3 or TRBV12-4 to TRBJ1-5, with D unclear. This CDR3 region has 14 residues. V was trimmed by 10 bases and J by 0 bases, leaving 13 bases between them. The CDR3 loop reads CATAASTSNQPQHF. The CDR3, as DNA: TGTGCCACCGCCGCGTCCACTAGCAATCAGCCCCAGCATTTT.

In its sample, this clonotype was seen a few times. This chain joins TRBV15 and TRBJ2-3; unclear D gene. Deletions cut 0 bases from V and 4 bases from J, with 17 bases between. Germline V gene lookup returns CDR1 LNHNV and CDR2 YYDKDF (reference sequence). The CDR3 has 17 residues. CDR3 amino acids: CATSRDRRQRFADTQYF. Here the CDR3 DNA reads TGTGCCACCAGCAGAGATAGGCGACAACGGTTTGCAGATACGCAGTATTTT.

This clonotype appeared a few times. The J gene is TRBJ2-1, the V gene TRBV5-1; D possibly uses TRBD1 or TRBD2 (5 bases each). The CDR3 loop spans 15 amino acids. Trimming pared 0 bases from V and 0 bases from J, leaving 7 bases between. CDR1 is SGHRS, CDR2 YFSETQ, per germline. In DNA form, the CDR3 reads TGCGCCAGCAGCTTGGAGGGACCCTCCTACAATGAGCAGTTCTTC. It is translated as CASSLEGPSYNEQFF. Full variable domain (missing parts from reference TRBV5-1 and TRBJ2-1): KAGVTQTPRYLIKTRGQQVTLSCSPISGHRSVSWYQQTPGQGLQFLFEYFSETQRNKGNFPGRFSGRQFSNSRSEMNVSTLELGDSALYLCASSLEGPSYNEQFFGPGTRLTVL.